This T cell receptor (beta chain) was captured in a study of cytomegalovirus exposure and HLA in healthy donors. This clone was recorded a few times. Its specificity is unknown. This CDR3 contains 16 residues. V dropped 0 bases and J dropped 5; count of bases not matched to a gene: 8. Germline assignment: CDR1 LGHNA and CDR2 YSLEER. The data were produced by immunoSEQ multiplex PCR, yet TCRdb's version contains in-frame clones alone and is incomplete. The data show 90,000 to 110,000 clones, roughly 86% seen once. Study-level results: Accounts indicate the classifier identified cytomegalovirus status with strong specificity and sensitivity. A later analysis found first-cohort TCR clusters tended to co-occur in the 120 validation repertoires.

The sample taken for sequencing was PBMCs. This chain uses TRBV4-3 with TRBJ2-5; TRBD2 matches 8 bases. The TCR sequence derives from a woman under 30 in good health and CMV-seronegative. The CDR3 loop reads CASSQERAGEGETQYF. CDR3 coding DNA: TGCGCCAGCAGCCAAGAGCGAGCGGGAGAAGGGGAGACCCAGTACTTC.